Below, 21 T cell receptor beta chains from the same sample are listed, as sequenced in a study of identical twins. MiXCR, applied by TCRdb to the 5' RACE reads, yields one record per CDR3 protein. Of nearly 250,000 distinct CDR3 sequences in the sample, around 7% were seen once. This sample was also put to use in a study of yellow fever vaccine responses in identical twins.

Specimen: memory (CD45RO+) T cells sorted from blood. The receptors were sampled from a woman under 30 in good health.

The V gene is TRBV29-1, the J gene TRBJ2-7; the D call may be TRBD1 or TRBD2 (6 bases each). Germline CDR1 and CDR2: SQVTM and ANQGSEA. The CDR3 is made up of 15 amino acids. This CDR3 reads CIGWGDTKRCYEQYV. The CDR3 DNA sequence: TGCATCGGCTGGGGGGACACAAAAAGGTGCTACGAGCAGTACGTC.

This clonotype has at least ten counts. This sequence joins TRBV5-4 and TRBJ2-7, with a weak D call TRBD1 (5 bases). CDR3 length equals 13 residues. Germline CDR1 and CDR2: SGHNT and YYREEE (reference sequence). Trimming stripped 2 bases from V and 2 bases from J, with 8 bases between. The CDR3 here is CASSFGATYEQYV. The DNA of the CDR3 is TGTGCCAGCAGCTTTGGGGCTACCTACGAGCAGTACGTC.

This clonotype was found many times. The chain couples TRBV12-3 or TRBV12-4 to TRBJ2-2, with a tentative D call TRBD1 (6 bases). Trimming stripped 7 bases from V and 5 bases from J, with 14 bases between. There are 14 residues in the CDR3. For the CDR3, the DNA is TGTGCCAGCACTGGGGGACAAATGACCGGGGAGCTGTTTTTT. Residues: CASTGGQMTGELFF.

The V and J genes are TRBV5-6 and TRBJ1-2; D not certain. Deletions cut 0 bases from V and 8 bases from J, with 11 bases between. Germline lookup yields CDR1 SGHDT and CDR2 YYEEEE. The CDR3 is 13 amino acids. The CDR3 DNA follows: TGTGCCAGCAGCTTGGGACGAATATCGGGCTACACCTTC. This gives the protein CASSLGRISGYTF.

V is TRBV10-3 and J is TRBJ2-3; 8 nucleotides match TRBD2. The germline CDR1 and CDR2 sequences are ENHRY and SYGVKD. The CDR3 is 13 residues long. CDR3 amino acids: CAFSSGAADTQYF. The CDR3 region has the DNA TGTGCGTTTAGTAGCGGGGCCGCCGATACGCAGTATTTT.

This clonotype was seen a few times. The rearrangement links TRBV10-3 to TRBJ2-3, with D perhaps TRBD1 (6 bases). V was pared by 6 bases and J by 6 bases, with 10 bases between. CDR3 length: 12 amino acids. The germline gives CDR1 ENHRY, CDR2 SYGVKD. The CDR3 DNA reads TGTGCCATCAGCTGGACAGACGATACGCAGTATTTT. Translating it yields CAISWTDDTQYF.

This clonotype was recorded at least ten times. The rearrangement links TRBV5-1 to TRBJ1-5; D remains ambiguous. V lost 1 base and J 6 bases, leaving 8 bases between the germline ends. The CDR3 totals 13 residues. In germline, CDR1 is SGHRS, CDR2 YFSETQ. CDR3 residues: CASSLMAGQPQHF. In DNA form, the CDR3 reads TGCGCCAGCAGCTTGATGGCCGGTCAGCCCCAGCATTTT.

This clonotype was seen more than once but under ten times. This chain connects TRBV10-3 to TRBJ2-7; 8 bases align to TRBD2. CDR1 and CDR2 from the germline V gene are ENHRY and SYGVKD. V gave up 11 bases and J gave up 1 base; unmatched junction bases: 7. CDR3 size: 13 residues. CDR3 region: CAARGEGSYEQYF. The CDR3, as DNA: TGTGCCGCGCGGGGGGAAGGGTCCTACGAGCAGTACTTC.

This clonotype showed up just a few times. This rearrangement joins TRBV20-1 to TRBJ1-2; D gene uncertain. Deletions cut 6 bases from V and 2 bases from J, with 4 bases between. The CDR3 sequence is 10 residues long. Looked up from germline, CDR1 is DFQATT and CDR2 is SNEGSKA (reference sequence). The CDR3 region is CSAQNYGYTF. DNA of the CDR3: TGCAGTGCCCAGAACTATGGCTACACCTTC.

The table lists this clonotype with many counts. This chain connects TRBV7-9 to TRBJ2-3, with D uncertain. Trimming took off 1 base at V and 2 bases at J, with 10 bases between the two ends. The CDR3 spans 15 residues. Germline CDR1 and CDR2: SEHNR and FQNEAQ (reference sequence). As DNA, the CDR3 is TGTGCCAGCAGCTTAGAGAGAGCGCACACAGATACGCAGTATTTT. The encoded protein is CASSLERAHTDTQYF.

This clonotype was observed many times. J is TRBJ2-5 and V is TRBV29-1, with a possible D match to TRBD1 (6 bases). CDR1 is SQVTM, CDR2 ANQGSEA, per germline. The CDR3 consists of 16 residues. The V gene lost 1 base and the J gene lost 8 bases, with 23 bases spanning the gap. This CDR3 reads CSVEGATGFLRGTQYF. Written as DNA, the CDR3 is TGCAGCGTTGAAGGGGCCACAGGCTTTCTCAGGGGAACCCAGTACTTC.

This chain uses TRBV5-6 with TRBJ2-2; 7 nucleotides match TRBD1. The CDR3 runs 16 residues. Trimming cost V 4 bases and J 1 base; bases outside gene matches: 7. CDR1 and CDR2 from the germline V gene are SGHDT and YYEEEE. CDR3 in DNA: TGTGCCAGCAGCCCAATGGACAGGCGGAACACCGGGGAGCTGTTTTTT. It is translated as CASSPMDRRNTGELFF.

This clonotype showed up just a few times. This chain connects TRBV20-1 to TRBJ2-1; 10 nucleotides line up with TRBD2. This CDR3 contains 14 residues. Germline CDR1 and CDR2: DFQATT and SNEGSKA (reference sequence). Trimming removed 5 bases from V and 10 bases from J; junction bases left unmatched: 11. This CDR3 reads CSAYKREGLGEQFF. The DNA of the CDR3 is TGCAGTGCTTATAAGCGGGAGGGCCTGGGGGAGCAGTTCTTC.

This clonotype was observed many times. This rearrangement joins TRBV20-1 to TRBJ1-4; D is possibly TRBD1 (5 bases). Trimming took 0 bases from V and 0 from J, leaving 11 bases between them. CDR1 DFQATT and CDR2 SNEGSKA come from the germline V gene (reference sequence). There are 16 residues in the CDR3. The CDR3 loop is CSARDAGRATNEKLFF. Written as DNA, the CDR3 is TGCAGTGCTAGAGATGCAGGGAGAGCAACTAATGAAAAACTGTTTTTT.

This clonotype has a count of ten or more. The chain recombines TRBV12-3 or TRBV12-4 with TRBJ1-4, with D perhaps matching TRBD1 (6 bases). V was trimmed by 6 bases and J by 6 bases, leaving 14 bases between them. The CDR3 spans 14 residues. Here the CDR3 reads CASSPDRFDEKLFF. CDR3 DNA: TGTGCCAGCAGCCCAGACAGGTTCGATGAAAAACTGTTTTTT.

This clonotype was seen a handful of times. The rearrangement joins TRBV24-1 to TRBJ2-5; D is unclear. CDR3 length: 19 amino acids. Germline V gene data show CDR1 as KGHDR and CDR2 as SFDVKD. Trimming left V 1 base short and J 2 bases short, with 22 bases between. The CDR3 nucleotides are TGTGCCACCAGTGATTTCCTGGGCCCGGACCCAGAAAATCAAGAGACCCAGTACTTC. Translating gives CATSDFLGPDPENQETQYF.

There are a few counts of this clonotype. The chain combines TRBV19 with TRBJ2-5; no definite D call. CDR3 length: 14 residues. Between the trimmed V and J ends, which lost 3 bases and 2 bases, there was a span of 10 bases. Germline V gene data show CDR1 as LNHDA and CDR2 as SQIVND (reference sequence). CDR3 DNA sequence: TGTGCCAGTAGTATGCCCGGGTCACAAGAGACCCAGTACTTC. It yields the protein CASSMPGSQETQYF.

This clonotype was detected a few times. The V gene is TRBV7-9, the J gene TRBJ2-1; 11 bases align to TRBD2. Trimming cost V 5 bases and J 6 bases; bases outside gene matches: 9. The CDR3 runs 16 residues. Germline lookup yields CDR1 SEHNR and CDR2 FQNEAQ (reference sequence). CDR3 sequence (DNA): TGTGCCAGCAGCCATCCTAGCGGGGGGCCCCCCAATGAGCAGTTCTTC. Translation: CASSHPSGGPPNEQFF. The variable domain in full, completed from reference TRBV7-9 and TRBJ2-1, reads DTGVSQNPRHKITKRGQNVTFRCDPISEHNRLYWYRQTLGQGPEFLTYFQNEAQLEKSRLLSDRFSAERPKGSFSTLEIQRTEQGDSAMYLCASSHPSGGPPNEQFFGPGTRLTVL.

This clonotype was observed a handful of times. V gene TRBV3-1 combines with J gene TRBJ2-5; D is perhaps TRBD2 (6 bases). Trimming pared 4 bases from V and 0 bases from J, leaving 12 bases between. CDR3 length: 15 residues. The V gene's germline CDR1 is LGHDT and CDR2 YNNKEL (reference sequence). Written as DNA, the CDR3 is TGTGCCAGCAGCCCTGTGACTAGGGACCAAGAGACCCAGTACTTC. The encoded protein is CASSPVTRDQETQYF.

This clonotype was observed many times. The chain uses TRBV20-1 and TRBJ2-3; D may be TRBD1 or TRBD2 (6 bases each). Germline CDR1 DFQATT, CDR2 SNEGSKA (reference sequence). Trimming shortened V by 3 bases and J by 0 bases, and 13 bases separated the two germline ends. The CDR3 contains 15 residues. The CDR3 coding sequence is TGCAGTGCTAGCGGGGGCCAAACGAGCACAGATACGCAGTATTTT. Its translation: CSASGGQTSTDTQYF.

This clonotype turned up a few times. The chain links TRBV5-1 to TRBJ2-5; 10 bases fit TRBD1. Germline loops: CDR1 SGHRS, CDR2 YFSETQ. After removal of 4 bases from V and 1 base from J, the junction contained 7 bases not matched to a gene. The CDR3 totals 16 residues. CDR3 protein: CASSAGTGEFQETQYF. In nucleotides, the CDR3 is TGCGCCAGCAGCGCTGGGACAGGGGAGTTCCAAGAGACCCAGTACTTC.